This TCR beta chain was sequenced in a study of blood T cell repertoires in COVID-19. Background on the study: Some COVID-19 samples were acute and others convalescent; all came from the United States, Italy and Spain.

Per the original methods: Reference gene primer amplification yielded estimated nucleated cell counts. The data were produced by immunoSEQ multiplex PCR, yet TCRdb's version contains in-frame clones alone and is incomplete. For V, J and clone size, that table is used; D and trimming come from the DNA. The sample holds about 260,000 clones, 80% to 90% seen once. The sequencing input was peripheral blood. This receptor was taken from a man in his 60s with acute or convalescent COVID-19.

CDR3 nucleotides: TGTGCCAGCAGCTTAGGCCGGGGGGGCGGGCGAGAGACCCAGTACTTC. As protein: CASSLGRGGGRETQYF. This chain connects TRBV7-6 to TRBJ2-5; TRBD2 aligns across 8 bases. The CDR3 length is 16 residues. Germline CDR1 SGHVS, CDR2 FNYEAQ. The J segment lost 4 bases and the V segment lost 1 base, leaving 8 bases of the junction unmatched.